The 2 T cell receptor beta chains presented below share a single source sample, sequenced in a study of blood T cell repertoires in COVID-19. Method: immunoSEQ multiplex PCR; TCRdb's copy keeps in-frame clones and lacks some. The sample gives 85,000 to 95,000 clones, 72% of which show up once; about an eighth is in the top ten. Material for sequencing was peripheral blood. These receptors were taken from a woman aged 80 or older with acute or convalescent COVID-19.

The chain carries TRBV7-9 and TRBJ1-1; possibly TRBD1 for D (5 bases). Trimming left V 5 bases short and J 3 bases short, with 10 bases between. CDR1 and CDR2 from the germline V gene are SEHNR and FQNEAQ (reference sequence). The CDR3 has 13 residues. This CDR3 is CASSRRDDTEAFF. The DNA for the CDR3 is TGTGCCAGCAGCCGCAGGGATGACACTGAAGCTTTCTTT.

This chain uses TRBV25-1 with TRBJ2-1; 7 bases match TRBD1. Per the germline V gene, CDR1 is MGHDK and CDR2 is SYGVNS. Unmatched junction bases numbered 9, after V lost 5 bases and J lost 5 bases. The CDR3 length is 15 residues. CDR3 loop: CASSNPGTVDNEQFF. The DNA for the CDR3 is TGTGCCAGCAGTAACCCAGGGACAGTCGACAATGAGCAGTTCTTC.